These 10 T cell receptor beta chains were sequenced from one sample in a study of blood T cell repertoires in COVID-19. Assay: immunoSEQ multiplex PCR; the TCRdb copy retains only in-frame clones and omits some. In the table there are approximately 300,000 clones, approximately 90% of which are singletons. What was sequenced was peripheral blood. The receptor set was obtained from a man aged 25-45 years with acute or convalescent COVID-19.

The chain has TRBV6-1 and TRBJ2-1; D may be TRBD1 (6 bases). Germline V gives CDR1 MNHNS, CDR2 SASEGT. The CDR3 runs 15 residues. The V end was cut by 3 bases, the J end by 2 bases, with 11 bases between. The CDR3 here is CASSEVQGPYNEQFF. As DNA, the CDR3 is TGTGCCAGCAGTGAGGTTCAGGGGCCCTACAATGAGCAGTTCTTC.

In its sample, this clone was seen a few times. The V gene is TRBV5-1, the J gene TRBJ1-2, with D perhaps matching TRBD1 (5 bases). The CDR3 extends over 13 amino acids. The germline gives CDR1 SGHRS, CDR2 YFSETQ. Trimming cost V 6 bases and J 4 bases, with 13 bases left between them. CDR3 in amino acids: CASTRQGGYGYTF. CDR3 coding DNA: TGCGCCAGCACACGTCAGGGTGGCTATGGCTACACCTTC.

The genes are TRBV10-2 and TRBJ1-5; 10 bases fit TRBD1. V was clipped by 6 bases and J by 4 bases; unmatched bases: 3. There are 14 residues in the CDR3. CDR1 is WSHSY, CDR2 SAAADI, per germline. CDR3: CASSRDRGNQPQHF. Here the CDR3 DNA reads TGCGCCAGCAGCCGGGACAGGGGTAATCAGCCCCAGCATTTT.

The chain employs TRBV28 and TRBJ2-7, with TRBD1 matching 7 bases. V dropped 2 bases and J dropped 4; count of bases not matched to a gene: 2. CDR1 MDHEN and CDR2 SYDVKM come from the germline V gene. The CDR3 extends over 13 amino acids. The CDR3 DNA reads TGTGCCAGCAGTTTACAGGGGGAGTACGAGCAGTACTTC. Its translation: CASSLQGEYEQYF.

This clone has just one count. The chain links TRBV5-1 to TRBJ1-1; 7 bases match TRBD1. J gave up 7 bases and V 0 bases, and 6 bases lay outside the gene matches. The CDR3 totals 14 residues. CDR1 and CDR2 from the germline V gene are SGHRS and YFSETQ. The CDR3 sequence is CASSLVGQPVEAFF. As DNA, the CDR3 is TGCGCCAGCAGCTTGGTGGGACAGCCCGTTGAAGCTTTCTTT.

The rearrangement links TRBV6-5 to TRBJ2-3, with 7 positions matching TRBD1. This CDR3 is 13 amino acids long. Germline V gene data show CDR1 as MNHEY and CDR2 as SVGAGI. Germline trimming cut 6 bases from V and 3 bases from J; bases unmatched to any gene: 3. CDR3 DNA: TGTGCCAGCAGACAGGGGATGACAGATACGCAGTATTTT. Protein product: CASRQGMTDTQYF.

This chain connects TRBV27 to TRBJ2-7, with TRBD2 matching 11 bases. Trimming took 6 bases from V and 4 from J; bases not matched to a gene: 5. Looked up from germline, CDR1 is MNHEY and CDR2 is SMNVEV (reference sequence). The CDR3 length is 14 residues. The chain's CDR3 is CASRPSGRIYEQYF. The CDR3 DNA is TGTGCCAGCAGGCCTAGCGGGAGGATATACGAGCAGTACTTC.

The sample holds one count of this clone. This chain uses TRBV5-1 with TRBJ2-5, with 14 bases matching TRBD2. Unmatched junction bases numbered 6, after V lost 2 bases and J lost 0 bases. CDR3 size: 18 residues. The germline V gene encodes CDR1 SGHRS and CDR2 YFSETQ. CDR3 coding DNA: TGCGCCAGCAGCTTCGGGGGACTAGCGGGGGCCAACCAAGAGACCCAGTACTTC. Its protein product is CASSFGGLAGANQETQYF.

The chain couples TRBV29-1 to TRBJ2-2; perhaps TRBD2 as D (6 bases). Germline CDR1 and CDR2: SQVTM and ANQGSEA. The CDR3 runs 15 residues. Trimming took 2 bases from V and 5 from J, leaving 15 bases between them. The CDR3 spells CSVEIRQTRTGELFF. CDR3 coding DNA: TGCAGCGTTGAAATCAGGCAGACTAGGACCGGGGAGCTGTTTTTT.

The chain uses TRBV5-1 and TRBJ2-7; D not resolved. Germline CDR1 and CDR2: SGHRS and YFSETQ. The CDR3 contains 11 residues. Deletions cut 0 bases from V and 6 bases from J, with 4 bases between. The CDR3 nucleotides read TGCGCCAGCAGCTTGGAGAGCGAGCAGTACTTC. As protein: CASSLESEQYF.